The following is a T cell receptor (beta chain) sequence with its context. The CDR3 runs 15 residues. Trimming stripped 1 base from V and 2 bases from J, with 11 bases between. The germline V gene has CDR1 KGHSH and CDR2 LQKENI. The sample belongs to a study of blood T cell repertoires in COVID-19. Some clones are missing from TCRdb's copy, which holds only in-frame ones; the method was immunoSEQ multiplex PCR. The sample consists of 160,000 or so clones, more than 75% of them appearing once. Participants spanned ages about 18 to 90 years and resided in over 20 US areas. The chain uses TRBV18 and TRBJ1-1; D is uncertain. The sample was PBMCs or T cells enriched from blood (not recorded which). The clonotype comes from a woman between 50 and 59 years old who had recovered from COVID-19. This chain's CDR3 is CASSPLKTINTEAFF. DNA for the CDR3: TGTGCCAGCTCACCACTTAAGACAATAAACACTGAAGCTTTCTTT.